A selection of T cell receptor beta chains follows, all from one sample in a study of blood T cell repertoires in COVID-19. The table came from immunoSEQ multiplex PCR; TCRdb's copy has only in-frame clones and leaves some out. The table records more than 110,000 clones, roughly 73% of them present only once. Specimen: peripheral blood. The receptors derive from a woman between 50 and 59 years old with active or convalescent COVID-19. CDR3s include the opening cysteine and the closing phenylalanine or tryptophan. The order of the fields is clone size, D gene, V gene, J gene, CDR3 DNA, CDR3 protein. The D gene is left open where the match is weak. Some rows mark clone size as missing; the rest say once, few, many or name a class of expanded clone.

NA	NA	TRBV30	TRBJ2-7	TGTGCCTGGGGGCCAGTACCTTACGAGCAGTACTTC	CAWGPVPYEQYF
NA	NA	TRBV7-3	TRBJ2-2	TGTGCCAGCAGTTACAGGAACACCGGGGAGCTGTTTTTT	CASSYRNTGELFF
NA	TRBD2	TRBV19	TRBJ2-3	TGTGCCAGTAGTATGCCGGGACTAGCGGGACGCACAGATACGCAGTATTTT	CASSMPGLAGRTDTQYF
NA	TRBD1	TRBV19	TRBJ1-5	TGTGCCAGTAGTATATCCCGGACAGGGCATTATAGCAATCAGCCCCAGCATTTT	CASSISRTGHYSNQPQHF
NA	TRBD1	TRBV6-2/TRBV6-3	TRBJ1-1	TGTGCCAGCAGTCCCGCTAACAGGGGGCGCCGGACTGAAGCTTTCTTT	CASSPANRGRRTEAFF
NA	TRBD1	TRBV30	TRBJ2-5	TGTGCCTGGAGTGTACAGGGGGCATTAGAGACCCAGTACTTC	CAWSVQGALETQYF
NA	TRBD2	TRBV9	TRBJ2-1	TGTGCCAGCAGCCCAGCGGGAGGAGGTGAGCAGTTCTTC	CASSPAGGGEQFF
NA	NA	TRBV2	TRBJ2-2	TGTGCCAGCAGACGAGCCGCGGGGCCGAGATTCACCGGGGAGCTGTTTTTT	CASRRAAGPRFTGELFF
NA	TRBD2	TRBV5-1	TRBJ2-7	TGCGCCAGCAGCTTGGTCCTAGCGGGGTCCTACGAGCAGTACTTC	CASSLVLAGSYEQYF
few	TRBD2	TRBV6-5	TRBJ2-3	TGTGCCAGCAGTTACCCCGGGAGGGGGGCAGATACGCAGTATTTT	CASSYPGRGADTQYF
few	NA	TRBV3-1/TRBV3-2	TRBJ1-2	TGTGCCAGCAGCCAGGCCCTCTATGGCTACACCTTC	CASSQALYGYTF
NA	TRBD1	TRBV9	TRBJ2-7	TGTGCCAGCAGTAGGTCCGGGACAGCTCCCTACGAGCAGTACTTC	CASSRSGTAPYEQYF
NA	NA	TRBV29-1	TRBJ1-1	TGCAGCGTTGAAGAAATAGCGGGGAACACTGAAGCTTTCTTT	CSVEEIAGNTEAFF
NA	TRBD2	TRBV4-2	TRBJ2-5	TGTGCCAGCAGCCAAGATCGGAGAGCGGGAGGGCAAGAGACCCAGTACTTC	CASSQDRRAGGQETQYF
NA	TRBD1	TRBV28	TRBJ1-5	TGTGCCTCAGGGGGCGGTGGCAATCAGCCCCAGCATTTT	CASGGGGNQPQHF
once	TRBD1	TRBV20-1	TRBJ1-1	TGCAGTGCTAGTGATCCAAACCCTACCGGCCAAACAGGGGGCGCAGACACTGAAGCTTTCTTT	CSASDPNPTGQTGGADTEAFF
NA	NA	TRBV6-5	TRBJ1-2	TGTGCCAGCAGTTACTCTTCGGGGGCTAACTATGGCTACACCTTC	CASSYSSGANYGYTF
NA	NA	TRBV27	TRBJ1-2	TGTGCCAGCAGTCCAACAGGGATTGGCTACACCTTC	CASSPTGIGYTF
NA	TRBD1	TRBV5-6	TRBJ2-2	TGTGCCAGCAGCTTGACAGGGGACACCGGGGAGCTGTTTTTT	CASSLTGDTGELFF
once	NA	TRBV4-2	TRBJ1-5	TGTGCCAGCACCTCACAAGAACAAACGAGCAATCAGCCCCAGCATTTT	CASTSQEQTSNQPQHF
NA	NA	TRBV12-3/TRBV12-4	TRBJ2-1	TGTGCCAGCAGCCGACAGGCTCAGTTCTTC	CASSRQAQFF
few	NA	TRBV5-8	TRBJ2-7	TGTGCCAGCAGTAAGGGACGGACGCCTTCCGAGGGGGGGGAGCAGTACTTC	CASSKGRTPSEGGEQYF
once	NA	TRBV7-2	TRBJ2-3	TGTGCCAGCAGCCCCCTGGCTCCCGGCACAGATACGCAGTATTTT	CASSPLAPGTDTQYF
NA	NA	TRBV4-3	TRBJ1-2	TGCGCCAGCAGCCAAAGGACAGATAACTATGGCTACACCTTC	CASSQRTDNYGYTF
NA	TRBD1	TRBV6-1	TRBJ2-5	TGTGCCAGCAGTGAAAGAAGGCAGGGGGTGGGAGAGACCCAGTACTTC	CASSERRQGVGETQYF
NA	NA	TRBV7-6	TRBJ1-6	TGTGCCAGCAGCCTCCGGGTGGATAATTCACCCCTCCACTTT	CASSLRVDNSPLHF
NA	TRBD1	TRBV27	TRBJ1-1	TGTGCCAGCAGTATCCGGACAGGGGTCGAGGCTTTCTTT	CASSIRTGVEAFF